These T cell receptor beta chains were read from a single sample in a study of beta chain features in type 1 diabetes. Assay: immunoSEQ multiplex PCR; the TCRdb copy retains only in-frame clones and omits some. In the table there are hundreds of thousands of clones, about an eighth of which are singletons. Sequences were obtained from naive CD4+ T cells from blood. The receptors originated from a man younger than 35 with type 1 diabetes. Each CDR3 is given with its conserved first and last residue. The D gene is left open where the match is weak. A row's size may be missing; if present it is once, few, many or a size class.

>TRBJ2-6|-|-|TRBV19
TGTGCCAGTAGGCGGAGGAGCTCTGGGGCCAACGTCCTGACTTTC
CASRRRSSGANVLTF
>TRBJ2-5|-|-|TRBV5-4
TGTGCCAGCAGCTTGGGGGGGCCCCAAGAGACCCAGTACTTC
CASSLGGPQETQYF
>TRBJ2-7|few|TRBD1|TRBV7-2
TGTGCCAGCAGCTTAGCAGCTTTTCCGGGCAGGGGGCTTAACGAGCAGTACTTC
CASSLAAFPGRGLNEQYF
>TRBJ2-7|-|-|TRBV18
TGTGCCAGCTCACCACTAGCTACCAACTCCTACGAGCAGTACTTC
CASSPLATNSYEQYF
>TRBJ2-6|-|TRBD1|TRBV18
TGTGCCAGCTCACGGGCAAGGACAGGGACGTCTGGGGCCAACGTCCTGACTTTC
CASSRARTGTSGANVLTF
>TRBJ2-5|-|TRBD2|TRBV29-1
TGCAGCGTTACCCCCGGGACTAGCTCCGAGACCCAGTACTTC
CSVTPGTSSETQYF
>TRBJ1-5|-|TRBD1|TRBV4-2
TGTGCCAGCAGCCCGGGACAGGTGACCAATCAGCCCCAGCATTTT
CASSPGQVTNQPQHF
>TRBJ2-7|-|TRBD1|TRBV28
TGTGCCAGCAGTGACCCGGGGACAGGGGGCCGTGACGAGCAGTACTTC
CASSDPGTGGRDEQYF
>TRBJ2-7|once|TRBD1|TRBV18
TGTGCCAGCTCCCTTGGTGGACAGGGGGCTTACGAGCAGTACTTC
CASSLGGQGAYEQYF
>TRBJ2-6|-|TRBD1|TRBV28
TGTGCCGCTTATGGACAGGGAAGGTCATCTGGGGCCAACGTCCTGACTTTC
CAAYGQGRSSGANVLTF
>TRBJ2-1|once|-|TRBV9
TGTGCCAGCAGCGTAGCGGGCGATGGGTCCTACAATGAGCAGTTCTTC
CASSVAGDGSYNEQFF
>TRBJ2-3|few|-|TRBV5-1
TGCGCCAGCAGCTCGGGGGCAGCGACAGATACGCAGTATTTT
CASSSGAATDTQYF
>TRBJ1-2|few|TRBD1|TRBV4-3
TGCGCCAGCAGCCAACGCCGGGACAGGGTGGATGGCTACACCTTC
CASSQRRDRVDGYTF